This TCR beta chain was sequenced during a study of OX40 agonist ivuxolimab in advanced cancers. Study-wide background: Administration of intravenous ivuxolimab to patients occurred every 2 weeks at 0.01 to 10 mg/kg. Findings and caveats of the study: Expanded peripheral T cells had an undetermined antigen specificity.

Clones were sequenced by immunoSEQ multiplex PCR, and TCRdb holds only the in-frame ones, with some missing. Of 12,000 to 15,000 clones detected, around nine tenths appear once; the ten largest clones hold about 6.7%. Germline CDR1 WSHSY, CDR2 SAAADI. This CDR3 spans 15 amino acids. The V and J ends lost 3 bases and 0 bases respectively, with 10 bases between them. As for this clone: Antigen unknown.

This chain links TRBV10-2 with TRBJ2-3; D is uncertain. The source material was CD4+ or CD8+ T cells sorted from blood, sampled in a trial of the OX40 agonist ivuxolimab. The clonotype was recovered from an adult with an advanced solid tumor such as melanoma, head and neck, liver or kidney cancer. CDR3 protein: CASSDSEASTDTQYF. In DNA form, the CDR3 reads TGCGCCAGCAGTGACTCAGAGGCTAGCACAGATACGCAGTATTTT.